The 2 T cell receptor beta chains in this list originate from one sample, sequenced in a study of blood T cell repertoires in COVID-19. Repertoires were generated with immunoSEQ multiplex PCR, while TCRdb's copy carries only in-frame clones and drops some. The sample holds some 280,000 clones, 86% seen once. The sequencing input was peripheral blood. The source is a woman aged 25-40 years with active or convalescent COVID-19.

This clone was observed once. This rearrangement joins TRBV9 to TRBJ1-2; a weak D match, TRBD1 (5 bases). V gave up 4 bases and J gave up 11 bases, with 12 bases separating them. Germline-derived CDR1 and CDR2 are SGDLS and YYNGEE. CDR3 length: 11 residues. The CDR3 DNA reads TGTGCCAGCAGCTTGCCGGGACTTTACACCTTC. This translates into CASSLPGLYTF.

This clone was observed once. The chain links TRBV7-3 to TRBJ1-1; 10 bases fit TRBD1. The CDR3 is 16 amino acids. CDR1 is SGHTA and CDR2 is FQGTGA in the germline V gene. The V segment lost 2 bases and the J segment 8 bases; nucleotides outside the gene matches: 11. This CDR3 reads CASSLWVDRGRTEAFF. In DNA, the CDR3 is TGTGCCAGCAGCTTATGGGTCGACAGGGGGCGGACAGAAGCTTTCTTT. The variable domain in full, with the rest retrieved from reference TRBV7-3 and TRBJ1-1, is GAGVSQTPSNKVTEKGKYVELRCDPISGHTALYWYRQSLGQGPEFLIYFQGTGAADDSGLPNDRFFAVRPEGSVSTLKIQRTERGDSAVYLCASSLWVDRGRTEAFFGQGTRLTVV.